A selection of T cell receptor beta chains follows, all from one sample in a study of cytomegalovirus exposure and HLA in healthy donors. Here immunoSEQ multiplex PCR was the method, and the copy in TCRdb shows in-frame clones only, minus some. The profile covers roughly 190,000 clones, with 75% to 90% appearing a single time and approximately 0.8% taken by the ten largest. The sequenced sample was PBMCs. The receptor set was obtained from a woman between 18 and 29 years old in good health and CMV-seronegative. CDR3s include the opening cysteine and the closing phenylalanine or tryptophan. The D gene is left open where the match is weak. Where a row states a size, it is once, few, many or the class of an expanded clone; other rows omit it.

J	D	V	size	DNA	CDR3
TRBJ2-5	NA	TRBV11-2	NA	TGTGCCAGCAGCTTCGGACAGCAGTCAACCCAGTACTTC	CASSFGQQSTQYF
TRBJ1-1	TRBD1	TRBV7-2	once	TGTGCCAGCAGCGACAGGGCCCAGAACACTGAAGCTTTCTTT	CASSDRAQNTEAFF
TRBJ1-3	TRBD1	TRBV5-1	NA	TGCGCCAGCAGCTTCCAGGGGGACGGAAACACCATATATTTT	CASSFQGDGNTIYF
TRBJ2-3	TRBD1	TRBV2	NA	TGTGCCAGCAGCGGGACAGGGGATGAGTGGGATACGCAGTATTTT	CASSGTGDEWDTQYF
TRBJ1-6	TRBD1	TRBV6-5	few	TGTGCCAGCAGATACTCGGGACAGGGGTATTCACCCCTCCACTTT	CASRYSGQGYSPLHF
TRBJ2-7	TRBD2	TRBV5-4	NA	TGTGCCAGCAGCTTAGCGGGGAGGTCCTACGAGCAGTACTTC	CASSLAGRSYEQYF
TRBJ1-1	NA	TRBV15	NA	TGTGCCACCAGCAGAGATTTACAGGCTAAAGCTTTCTTT	CATSRDLQAKAFF
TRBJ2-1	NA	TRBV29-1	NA	TGCAGCGTTGGTCGGGTAGCCAGCTACAATGAGCAGTTCTTC	CSVGRVASYNEQFF
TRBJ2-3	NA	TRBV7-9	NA	TGTGCCAGCAGCTCCGACCCTGGGGCCTCCCCAGATACGCAGTATTTT	CASSSDPGASPDTQYF
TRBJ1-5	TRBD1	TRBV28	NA	TGTGCCAGCAGTTTGTCGGGACAGGGACATCAGCCCCAGCATTTT	CASSLSGQGHQPQHF
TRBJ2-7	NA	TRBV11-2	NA	TGTGCCAGCAGCCGAGGGATAATTACCTACGAGCAGTACTTC	CASSRGIITYEQYF
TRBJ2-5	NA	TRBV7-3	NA	TGTGCCAGCAGCCGGCCAGGGGAGACCCAGTACTTC	CASSRPGETQYF
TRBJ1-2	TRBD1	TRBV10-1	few	TGCGCCAGCAGCTCGACAGGGGTGACTTTTGGCTACACCTTC	CASSSTGVTFGYTF
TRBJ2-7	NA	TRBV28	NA	TGTGCCAGCAGGCAGGTAGGGGTTTCCTACGAGCAGTACTTC	CASRQVGVSYEQYF
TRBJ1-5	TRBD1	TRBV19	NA	TGTGCCAGTACATCGGACAGGGGGCGGGATCAGCCCCAGCATTTT	CASTSDRGRDQPQHF
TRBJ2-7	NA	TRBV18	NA	TGTGCCAGCTCATCCGGGTTTTACGAGCAGTACTTC	CASSSGFYEQYF
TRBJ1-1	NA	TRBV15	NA	TGTGCCACCAGCAGGGACATCTTGAACACTGAAGCTTTCTTT	CATSRDILNTEAFF
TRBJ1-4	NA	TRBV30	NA	TGTGCCTGGAGTCTACAGGGTGGTACGAATGAAAAACTGTTTTTT	CAWSLQGGTNEKLFF
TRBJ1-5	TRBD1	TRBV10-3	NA	TGTGCCATCAGTGATGGACAGGGGAAGGCCCAGCATTTT	CAISDGQGKAQHF
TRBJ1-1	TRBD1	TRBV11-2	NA	TGTGCCAGCAGCTTTTTGACAGGGAGGACTGAAGCTTTCTTT	CASSFLTGRTEAFF
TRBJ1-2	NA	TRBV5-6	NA	TGTGCCAGCAGCCAAAGACAGGTCAACTATGGCTACACCTTC	CASSQRQVNYGYTF
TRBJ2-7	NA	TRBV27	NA	TGTGCCAGCAGTTACCTCGGGACAAATTACGAGCAGTACTTC	CASSYLGTNYEQYF
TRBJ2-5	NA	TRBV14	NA	TGTGCCAGCAGCCAATCACGAAGCGGAAAGACCCAGTACTTC	CASSQSRSGKTQYF
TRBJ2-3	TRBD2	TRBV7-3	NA	TGTGCCAGCAGCTTAACCGGGACTACCGTCTCAACAGATACGCAGTATTTT	CASSLTGTTVSTDTQYF
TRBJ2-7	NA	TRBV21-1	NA	TGTGCCAGCAGCAAAATAACAAGGGGGCCATCCGAATATGGACTAGCGGGAGGGAACGAGCAGTACTTC	CASSKITRGPSEYGLAGGNEQYF
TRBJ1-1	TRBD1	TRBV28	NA	TGTGCCAGCATTATTGACAGGGGGCCGGGAGAAGCTTTCTTT	CASIIDRGPGEAFF
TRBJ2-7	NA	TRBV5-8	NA	TGTGCCAGCAGCTCCTGGCAGGGTTACGAGCAGTACTTC	CASSSWQGYEQYF
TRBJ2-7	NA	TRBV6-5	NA	TGTGCCAGCAGTTACGGGCTGGGGGCCATATACGAGCAGTACTTC	CASSYGLGAIYEQYF
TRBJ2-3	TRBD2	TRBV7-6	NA	TGTGCCAGCAGCTTAACTAGATTGACTAGCGGGAGTGAAGATACGCAGTATTTT	CASSLTRLTSGSEDTQYF
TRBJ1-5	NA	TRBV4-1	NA	TGCGCCAGCAGCCAAGAGGTGGGGCGGGGGTCCAATCAGCCCCAGCATTTT	CASSQEVGRGSNQPQHF
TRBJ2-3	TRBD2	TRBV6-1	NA	TGTGCCAGCAGTCTACTAGCGGGAGCCCCAGATACGCAGTATTTT	CASSLLAGAPDTQYF